This TCR beta chain came from a study of cytomegalovirus exposure and HLA in healthy donors. About the research overall: Previous work identified 95 million to 120 million unique TCR beta sequences from about 200 million T cells. Tens of millions of unique TCRs, all from HLA-typed donors, were included in an early release of the data.

Comments on this clone: No antigen is known for it.

Researchers ran the PCR with 60 Vbeta and 13 Jbeta primers. TCRdb keeps only in-frame clones here, not all; method: immunoSEQ multiplex PCR. The table lists roughly 98,000 clones, approximately 80% of them singletons. Germline V gene lookup returns CDR1 SNHLY and CDR2 FYNNEI. V was trimmed by 1 base and J by 5 bases, leaving 9 bases between them. This CDR3 has 13 residues. Study results and limitations: V segments that were indistinguishable, TRBV6-2 and TRBV6-3 among them, were omitted from analysis. Immune exposure data for these donors was limited to CMV serostatus.

Sequencing was carried out using PBMCs. The TCR was taken from a man aged 35 to 55 in good health and CMV-seronegative. J is TRBJ2-7 and V is TRBV2; the D is unclear. The DNA for the CDR3 is TGTGCCAGCAGTGAAGGGCGGTCCCACGAGCAGTACTTC. Amino acid sequence: CASSEGRSHEQYF.